This TCR beta chain comes out of a study of technical replicates of blood from a handful of donors. V shed 2 bases, J shed 6 bases, and the junction held 5 bases outside the gene matches. Germline V gene sequence: CDR1 SGHRS, CDR2 YFSETQ. This CDR3 has 14 residues. Sequencing used immunoSEQ multiplex PCR; TCRdb keeps in-frame clones, though not all of them. The sample carries roughly 85,000 clones, approximately 95% recorded once. Source material: T cells isolated from PBMCs. This TCR derives from a human donor in good health. This chain joins TRBV5-1 and TRBJ1-2; 9 nucleotides align to TRBD1. The CDR3 loop reads CASSLWDRVDGYTF. The CDR3 region has the DNA TGCGCCAGCAGCTTATGGGACAGGGTAGATGGCTACACCTTC.